This T cell receptor (beta chain) emerged from a study of blood T cell repertoires in COVID-19 (dated by TCRdb to the early 2020s). Context from the whole study: Samples covering the acute and convalescent phases of COVID-19 were provided by collaborators in the United States, Italy and Spain. Subjects who had been exposed to COVID-19, were actively infected with it, or had recovered from it provided the deeply sampled blood TCRbeta repertoires that made up the dataset. Sample metadata almost always included a de-identified subject ID, COVID-19 status, age in years and sex. The repertoires were released in a freely available public database intended as a resource for research on the immune response to SARS-CoV-2. The prospective study material was composed of cDNA or gDNA derived from T cells, B-cell-depleted T cells, or PBMCs. Where available, HLA class I and class II types were taken from metadata supplied by the sample provider and were not determined by assay-based typing. The samples were drawn from the first 160 participants of the ongoing ImmuneRACE study and from 1,254 subjects provided by 6 global collaborators.

This clone came up once. Its cognate antigen has yet to be identified. One base away there is no much larger clone; base qualities are not given. Each collaborating institution followed its own protocols to collect whole blood in K2EDTA tubes. For TCRbeta analysis, collaborators shipped samples in one of three forms: frozen whole blood, isolated PBMCs, or DNA extracted from either of those sample types. TCRbeta CDR3 regions were amplified from genomic DNA using the immunoSEQ Assay, a bias-controlled multiplex PCR. On the authors' methods: The number of nucleated cells in each sample was estimated by amplification of reference gene primers within the assay. Sequence reads were collapsed and filtered to measure the absolute abundance of every unique TCRbeta CDR3 rearrangement. For each sample, productive Simpson clonality was calculated by taking the square root of Simpson's diversity index across productive rearrangements. Sourced from immuneACCESS, this table was stored by TCRdb with only in-frame sequences that have V and J called. A share of the clones is absent; for the studies checked, an unresolved V gene accounts for under half, and the remainder has no known explanation. V and J calls plus clone size are reproduced from that table; the DNA served to infer D and trimming. The sample profile shows 89,000 or so clones; more than 90% of them were found once. More than 4% of the sample lies in the top ten.

Clipping removes 7 bases from V and 2 bases from J, with 6 as the unmatched junction base count. The CDR3 numbers 14 residues from cysteine through phenylalanine. This entry keeps only the CDR3 DNA: 42 bases, framed from base 1. CDR1 and CDR2 were assigned from the germline V gene as MRHNA and SNTAGT. On the study overall, not on this receptor specifically: The quantity of clinical and demographic metadata differed by source and by participant and was supplied without curation.

The chain employs TRBV6-4 and TRBJ2-3, with 7 bases matching TRBD2. The sequence came from a human donor with active COVID-19. The donor label of this sample is uncertain. Sequencing was performed on peripheral blood. The CDR3 loop reads CASKPSGYTDTQYF. In nucleotides, the sequence is TGTGCCAGCAAGCCTAGCGGCTACACAGATACGCAGTATTTT.